The rows below give T cell receptor beta chains drawn from one sample of a study of liver allograft versus peripheral blood T cells. TCRdb used MiXCR to reprocess the reads, holding one entry per CDR3 protein. Here the sample spans around 11,000 distinct CDR3 sequences, around 23% being singletons. The receptors originated from a human patient who had a liver transplant. Some of the T cells may derive from the graft donor. CDR3s include the opening cysteine and the closing phenylalanine or tryptophan. D genes are given only for firm matches. Some rows have no size entry. The others give once, few or many, or a class for an expanded clone.

d_call j_call v_call clone_size cdr3_nt cdr3_aa
- TRBJ2-2 TRBV18 medium-sized TGTGCCAGCTCGCCTAGGGTTTCAACGAACACCGGGGAGCTGTTTTTT CASSPRVSTNTGELFF
TRBD2 TRBJ2-7 TRBV5-3 - TGTGCCAGAAGCCGGCTCCGGGGACTAGCGGGATCCCCCCCCTACGAGCAGTACTTC CARSRLRGLAGSPPYEQYF
TRBD1 TRBJ1-2 TRBV19 medium-sized TGTGCCAGTACAACTTACGGACAGGGGAACTATGGCTACACCTTC CASTTYGQGNYGYTF
- TRBJ1-1 TRBV6-5 medium-sized TGTGCCAGCAGTCGACCTTTAAAAACTGAAGCTTTCTTT CASSRPLKTEAFF
TRBD2 TRBJ2-7 TRBV5-6 medium-sized TGTGCCAGCAGTTGGAGCGGGACGGCCTCCTACGAGCAGTACTTC CASSWSGTASYEQYF
- TRBJ1-2 TRBV12-3/TRBV12-4 - TGTGCCAGCACCCCGAGGGGCGCTTACTATGGCTACACCTTC CASTPRGAYYGYTF
- TRBJ2-7 TRBV19 medium-sized TGTGCCAGTAGAACAGGGTTGAATTCCTACGAGCAGTACTTC CASRTGLNSYEQYF
- TRBJ1-6 TRBV18 - TGTGCCAGCTCATCTGGGCAGATAGATTCACCCCTCCACTTT CASSSGQIDSPLHF
- TRBJ1-4 TRBV20-1 few TGCAGTGCTAGAGATTACAAGGTGTTTGAAAAACTGTTTTTT CSARDYKVFEKLFF
TRBD2 TRBJ2-2 TRBV7-9 - TGTGCCAGCAGCTTAAAGCGGGGTAGCACCGGGGAGCTGTTTTTT CASSLKRGSTGELFF
- TRBJ1-1 TRBV29-1 medium-sized TGCAGCGTTGAAGGCCGGATGAACACTGAAGCTTTCTTT CSVEGRMNTEAFF
- TRBJ1-6 TRBV12-3/TRBV12-4 few TGTGCCAGCGCACGGCGGGGGAGGGATTCACCCCTCCACTTT CASARRGRDSPLHF
- TRBJ1-5 TRBV6-1 few TGTGCCAGCAGTGAAGGGGTAGACAATCAGCCCCAGCATTTT CASSEGVDNQPQHF
- TRBJ1-1 TRBV19 few TGTGCCAGTACCACAGGCGAATACATGAACACTGAAGCTTTCTTT CASTTGEYMNTEAFF
- TRBJ2-1 TRBV5-5 - TGTGCCAGCAGCTTGGGTCCGAGGGCCTACAATGAGCAGTTCTTC CASSLGPRAYNEQFF
- TRBJ2-7 TRBV5-4 many TGTGCCAGCAGCTGGGGCCCACTCAACGGCGAGCAGTACTTC CASSWGPLNGEQYF
TRBD1 TRBJ2-6 TRBV19 medium-sized TGTGCCAGTAATGAAGGGGGCGCTGGGGCCAACGTCCTGACTTTC CASNEGGAGANVLTF
- TRBJ2-7 TRBV7-2 medium-sized TGTGCCAGCAGCTCAAGGACAGCCTCCTACGAGCAGTACTTC CASSSRTASYEQYF
- TRBJ1-5 TRBV30 - TGTGCCTGGAGTGTCCGCAATCAGCCCCAGCATTTT CAWSVRNQPQHF
- TRBJ1-3 TRBV30 - TGTGCCTGGAGTGTGTCCGCCGGAAACACCATATATTTT CAWSVSAGNTIYF
TRBD1 TRBJ2-7 TRBV20-1 few TGCAGTGCTGCCTTACAGGGGTACGAGCAGTACTTC CSAALQGYEQYF
- TRBJ2-7 TRBV7-9 few TGTGCCAGCAGCCACCTCCAGTGGGCCTACGAGCAGTACTTC CASSHLQWAYEQYF
- TRBJ1-5 TRBV27 medium-sized TGTGCCAGCAGCATGGGACGGTCGTTCCATCAGCCCCAGCATTTT CASSMGRSFHQPQHF
TRBD2 TRBJ2-7 TRBV5-6 - TGTGCCAGCAGCTTGGGGACTAGCGGATTATACGAGCAGTACTTC CASSLGTSGLYEQYF
- TRBJ2-5 TRBV19 few TGTGCCAGTAGTATAACTTTGCGATTCCAAGAGACCCAGTACTTC CASSITLRFQETQYF
- TRBJ2-5 TRBV9 few TGTGCCAGCAGCGTCTATCCAGAAGGGGAGACCCAGTACTTC CASSVYPEGETQYF
TRBD1 TRBJ2-3 TRBV20-1 few TGCAGTGCTAGAACTAGGGGACAGGGGGTCCGGGATACGCAGTATTTT CSARTRGQGVRDTQYF